The 19 T cell receptor beta chains listed next were all sequenced from one sample in a study of control samples from healthy donors and cancer patients. Generated by immunoSEQ multiplex PCR, the TCRdb table keeps only in-frame clones and is missing some. The sample lists approximately 86,000 clones; about 92% were seen once. The material sequenced was blood. Source of these receptors: a woman under 40 in good health.

The chain is built from TRBV25-1 and TRBJ2-3; no firm D call. The germline CDR1 and CDR2 sequences are MGHDK and SYGVNS. The CDR3 sequence is 12 residues long. The V end lost 7 bases, the J end lost 2 bases, and 7 bases lay between the germline ends. CDR3 bases: TGTGCCAGCAAAGGAAACACAGATACGCAGTATTTT. Translation: CASKGNTDTQYF.

J is TRBJ2-3 and V is TRBV19; unclear D gene. The V gene's germline CDR1 is LNHDA and CDR2 SQIVND (reference sequence). The CDR3 contains 13 residues. V was pared by 5 bases and J by 1 base, with 7 bases between. CDR3 amino acids: CASSEVGTDTQYF. The CDR3 DNA is TGTGCCAGTAGTGAGGTCGGCACAGATACGCAGTATTTT.

This clone came up once. This chain links TRBV10-3 with TRBJ2-7; a possible D gene is TRBD1 (6 bases). The CDR3 sequence is 13 residues long. The germline CDR1 and CDR2 sequences are ENHRY and SYGVKD. V was trimmed by 3 bases and J by 5 bases, leaving 11 bases between them. The CDR3 here is CAISDDRSDEQYF. The DNA for the CDR3 is TGTGCCATCAGTGACGACAGGAGCGACGAGCAGTACTTC.

This sequence joins TRBV28 and TRBJ2-3; the D is unclear. CDR3 size: 16 residues. V lost 6 bases and J lost 3, with 19 bases in between. From germline, CDR1 is MDHEN and CDR2 SYDVKM. This chain's CDR3 is CASRHDPPDVTDTQYF. The CDR3 DNA reads TGTGCCAGCAGACATGACCCCCCCGACGTTACAGATACGCAGTATTTT.

V gene TRBV27 combines with J gene TRBJ2-1; tentative D call: TRBD2 (5 bases). The V end lost 7 bases, the J end lost 7 bases, and 14 bases lay between the germline ends. Per the germline V gene, CDR1 is MNHEY and CDR2 is SMNVEV (reference sequence). The CDR3 is made up of 13 amino acids. DNA for the CDR3: TGTGCCAGCAATAGCGAGGGAGATAATGAGCAGTTCTTC. Its translation is CASNSEGDNEQFF.

The V gene is TRBV27, the J gene TRBJ2-5; 10 bases align to TRBD2. This CDR3 is built from 17 residues. The germline gives CDR1 MNHEY, CDR2 SMNVEV (reference sequence). V lost 6 bases, J lost 5 bases, and 15 bases stayed unmatched. The CDR3 DNA is TGTGCCAGCAGACCGCGAGCTAGCGGGGGTATGGGGGAGACCCAGTACTTC. Encoded protein: CASRPRASGGMGETQYF.

The chain uses TRBV19 and TRBJ1-1; no definite D call. Trimming took 3 bases from V and 0 from J, leaving 8 bases between them. Germline CDR1 LNHDA, CDR2 SQIVND (reference sequence). The length of the CDR3 is 14 residues. CDR3 amino acids: CASSITSMNTEAFF. The CDR3 DNA is TGTGCCAGTAGTATTACATCCATGAACACTGAAGCTTTCTTT. Full variable domain (outside the CDR3, taken from reference TRBV19 and TRBJ1-1): DGGITQSPKYLFRKEGQNVTLSCEQNLNHDAMYWYRQDPGQGLRLIYYSQIVNDFQKGDIAEGYSVSREKKESFPLTVTSAQKNPTAFYLCASSITSMNTEAFFGQGTRLTVV.

The V gene is TRBV18, the J gene TRBJ1-3, with 7 bases aligning to TRBD1. CDR1 is KGHSH, CDR2 LQKENI, per germline. The length of the CDR3 is 17 residues. V dropped 3 bases and J dropped 2; count of bases not matched to a gene: 10. The CDR3 loop is CASSPGTGAGPGNTIYF. CDR3 bases: TGTGCCAGCTCACCGGGCACAGGGGCAGGTCCTGGAAACACCATATATTTT.

The chain links TRBV7-9 to TRBJ1-2; TRBD1 is a possible D gene (6 bases). There are 15 residues in the CDR3. Between the trimmed V and J ends, which lost 1 base and 4 bases, there was a span of 13 bases. Germline CDR1 and CDR2: SEHNR and FQNEAQ (reference sequence). The CDR3 sequence is CASSLVPDRTYGYTF. CDR3 DNA sequence: TGTGCCAGCAGCTTAGTCCCCGACAGGACCTATGGCTACACCTTC.

The V and J genes are TRBV9 and TRBJ2-1; 10 nucleotides match TRBD2. The CDR3 has 19 residues. CDR1 SGDLS and CDR2 YYNGEE come from the germline V gene. The trim removed 1 base at V and 3 bases at J, leaving 13 bases unmatched. The DNA of the CDR3 is TGTGCCAGCAGCGTATCCCGAGGCCAAGCGGGAGGGATCTACAATGAGCAGTTCTTC. This codes for CASSVSRGQAGGIYNEQFF.

The chain couples TRBV18 to TRBJ2-5, with TRBD1 matching 8 bases. The trim removed 3 bases at V and 4 bases at J, leaving 10 bases unmatched. Germline V gene data show CDR1 as KGHSH and CDR2 as LQKENI. The CDR3 covers 16 residues. This CDR3 is CASSPRGRNGGETQYF. CDR3 coding DNA: TGTGCCAGCTCACCCAGGGGGCGAAACGGGGGAGAGACCCAGTACTTC.

The sample holds one count of this clone. The V gene is TRBV4-1, the J gene TRBJ1-6; D not certain. Germline V CDR1 and CDR2: MGHRA, YSYEKL. Trimming took 4 bases from V and 7 from J, leaving 11 bases between them. The CDR3 consists of 14 residues. The DNA for the CDR3 is TGCGCCAGCAGCCGCGGTGAAGTAAATTCACCCCTCCACTTT. This codes for CASSRGEVNSPLHF.

The V gene is TRBV6-5, the J gene TRBJ1-2, with D uncertain. V lost 5 bases and J lost 3, with 16 bases in between. Germline CDR1 MNHEY, CDR2 SVGAGI. This CDR3 comprises 15 residues. The CDR3 sequence is CASSHLKGQDYGYTF. CDR3 coding DNA: TGTGCCAGCAGTCACCTGAAAGGGCAGGACTATGGCTACACCTTC.

The J gene is TRBJ2-2, the V gene TRBV28; no clear D. CDR1 and CDR2 from the germline V gene are MDHEN and SYDVKM. This CDR3 spans 14 amino acids. The V and J ends lost 1 base and 3 bases respectively, with 6 bases between them. CDR3 sequence: CASSLFRDTGELFF. The CDR3, as DNA: TGTGCCAGCAGTTTATTTAGAGACACCGGGGAGCTGTTTTTT.

The chain couples TRBV5-3 to TRBJ1-6, with TRBD1 matching over 12 bases. TRBV5-3 qualifies as an ORF whose function is uncertain. V dropped 5 bases and J dropped 2; count of bases not matched to a gene: 8. CDR3 length: 18 residues. This chain's CDR3 is CARSYRDRGLTYNSPLHF. In nucleotides, the CDR3 is TGTGCCAGAAGTTACCGGGACAGGGGGCTGACCTATAATTCACCCCTCCACTTT.

CDR3 DNA: TGTGCCAGCAGCCAAGACGGGCACTATGGCTACACCTTC. Its translation: CASSQDGHYGYTF. The rearrangement joins TRBV7-3 to TRBJ1-2; D is undetermined. This CDR3 comprises 13 residues. The V end was cut by 5 bases, the J end by 3 bases, with 10 bases between. Germline CDR1 SGHTA, CDR2 FQGTGA.

The V call is TRBV7-9, the J call TRBJ2-3; D remains ambiguous. V lost 5 bases and J lost 4, with 7 bases in between. Germline-derived CDR1 and CDR2 are SEHNR and FQNEAQ (reference sequence). CDR3 length equals 12 residues. The CDR3 region has the DNA TGTGCCAGCAGCCAAAACTCAGATACGCAGTATTTT. Translated: CASSQNSDTQYF.

The rearrangement joins TRBV10-3 to TRBJ1-1, with TRBD1 identical over 9 bases. V lost 9 bases and J lost 3; bases outside the gene matches: 2. Germline V lookup: CDR1 ENHRY, CDR2 SYGVKD. The CDR3 runs 12 residues. Here the CDR3 DNA reads TGTGCCATGGGACAGGGTTACACTGAAGCTTTCTTT. It codes for CAMGQGYTEAFF.

The rearrangement joins TRBV27 to TRBJ1-4; no firm D call. The CDR3 runs 14 residues. V was shortened by 2 bases and J by 8 bases, with 12 bases between the two germline ends. Germline V gives CDR1 MNHEY, CDR2 SMNVEV (reference sequence). The CDR3 here is CASSLGQNGEKLFF. The CDR3 DNA is TGTGCCAGCAGTTTAGGGCAGAACGGGGAAAAACTGTTTTTT.